This is a list of T cell receptor beta chains from one sample in a study of blood T cell repertoires in COVID-19. Assay used: immunoSEQ multiplex PCR; TCRdb lists only in-frame clones, some missing. This repertoire shows 200,000 or so clones, 85% to 90% found once; its top ten account for 0.7% to 0.95%. Sequences were obtained from peripheral blood. The receptors derive from a woman aged 70 to 79 with acute or convalescent COVID-19. Each CDR3 is given with its conserved first and last residue. The D gene is left open where the match is weak. Some rows have no size entry. The others give once, few or many, or a class for an expanded clone.

D | size | J | V | CDR3 | DNA
TRBD2 | - | TRBJ2-1 | TRBV15 | CATSRDQAGLGEQFF | TGTGCCACCAGCAGAGATCAAGCGGGGTTAGGGGAGCAGTTCTTC
TRBD2 | - | TRBJ2-7 | TRBV12-3/TRBV12-4 | CASRLAGAGEQYF | TGTGCCAGCCGACTAGCGGGAGCAGGCGAGCAGTACTTC
- | - | TRBJ1-2 | TRBV6-5 | CASRTGVYGYTF | TGTGCCAGCAGAACAGGTGTCTATGGCTACACCTTC
TRBD1 | - | TRBJ1-2 | TRBV6-1 | CASSRTGSYGYTF | TGTGCCAGCAGTCGGACAGGGTCCTATGGCTACACCTTC
- | - | TRBJ2-7 | TRBV5-1 | CASSFGRTVGIDEQYF | TGCGCCAGCAGCTTCGGTAGAACGGTCGGGATCGACGAGCAGTACTTC
- | - | TRBJ2-5 | TRBV10-3 | CAISSSGAETQYF | TGTGCCATCAGTTCTAGTGGGGCGGAGACCCAGTACTTC
- | few | TRBJ1-1 | TRBV18 | CASSATDTPNTEAFF | TGTGCCAGCTCAGCCACAGACACCCCGAACACTGAAGCTTTCTTT
- | - | TRBJ1-2 | TRBV3-1/TRBV3-2 | CASSQDATWGGLSGYTF | TGTGCCAGCAGCCAAGATGCCACCTGGGGGGGGCTGTCTGGCTACACCTTC
- | - | TRBJ1-3 | TRBV11-2 | CASSLGAISGNTIYF | TGTGCCAGCAGCTTGGGGGCAATCTCTGGAAACACCATATATTTT
TRBD1 | - | TRBJ1-3 | TRBV18 | CASSLGQVDSGNTIYF | TGTGCCAGCTCACTGGGACAGGTAGACTCTGGAAACACCATATATTTT
- | once | TRBJ1-6 | TRBV27 | CASSSPLGAPLHF | TGTGCCAGCAGTTCCCCCCTCGGGGCACCCCTCCACTTT
- | - | TRBJ1-3 | TRBV5-1 | CASSLAGTDRGNTIYF | TGCGCCAGCAGCTTGGCCGGAACAGACCGTGGAAACACCATATATTTT
- | - | TRBJ2-2 | TRBV6-6 | CASSYGLTGELFF | TGTGCCAGCAGTTACGGGCTCACCGGGGAGCTGTTTTTT
- | - | TRBJ1-2 | TRBV19 | CASSPRNNYGYTF | TGTGCCAGTAGCCCTAGGAATAACTATGGCTACACCTTC
- | - | TRBJ2-2 | TRBV19 | CASNRGQNTGELFF | TGTGCCAGTAACCGAGGACAAAACACCGGGGAGCTGTTTTTT
TRBD2 | once | TRBJ2-7 | TRBV12-3/TRBV12-4 | CASSQTGTSVQYF | TGTGCCAGCAGCCAAACCGGGACTAGCGTGCAGTACTTC
TRBD1 | - | TRBJ2-7 | TRBV5-1 | CASRFGQGGVYEQYF | TGCGCCAGCAGATTCGGACAGGGGGGCGTTTACGAGCAGTACTTC
- | few | TRBJ1-5 | TRBV5-6 | CASSWGPGGNQPQHF | TGTGCCAGCAGTTGGGGGCCAGGGGGCAATCAGCCCCAGCATTTT
TRBD1 | - | TRBJ2-7 | TRBV15 | CATSVQGGGPYEQYF | TGTGCCACCAGCGTTCAAGGGGGCGGACCCTACGAGCAGTACTTC
- | - | TRBJ1-1 | TRBV28 | CASSLAGGDTEAFF | TGTGCCAGCAGTTTAGCCGGAGGGGACACTGAAGCTTTCTTT
TRBD2 | - | TRBJ2-5 | TRBV11-3 | CASSLGTSGSWRETQYF | TGTGCCAGCAGCTTGGGGACTAGCGGGAGTTGGAGAGAGACCCAGTACTTC
- | - | TRBJ2-3 | TRBV7-6 | CASSLAEGVRTDTQYF | TGTGCCAGCAGCTTAGCAGAAGGGGTGAGGACAGATACGCAGTATTTT
TRBD2 | few | TRBJ2-7 | TRBV3-1/TRBV3-2 | CASSQSGGAYEQYF | TGTGCCAGCAGCCAATCGGGGGGGGCCTACGAGCAGTACTTC
- | - | TRBJ1-1 | TRBV5-1 | CASSPAGGVNTEAFF | TGCGCCAGCAGCCCGGCTGGGGGGGTGAACACTGAAGCTTTCTTT
- | - | TRBJ2-7 | TRBV7-3 | CASSLKGGASYEQYF | TGTGCCAGCAGCTTAAAGGGCGGGGCTTCCTACGAGCAGTACTTC
- | - | TRBJ1-2 | TRBV19 | CASSNGPDSYGYTF | TGTGCCAGTAGTAACGGGCCGGACAGCTATGGCTACACCTTC
- | - | TRBJ1-3 | TRBV3-1/TRBV3-2 | CASSQGGAIGNTIYF | TGTGCCAGCAGCCAAGGGGGAGCCATCGGAAACACCATATATTTT
- | - | TRBJ1-2 | TRBV5-1 | CASSFDSYGYTF | TGCGCCAGCAGCTTTGACAGCTATGGCTACACCTTC
TRBD1 | - | TRBJ1-1 | TRBV11-3 | CASRPQPGQRQNTEAFF | TGTGCCAGCAGACCCCAACCGGGACAGAGACAGAACACTGAAGCTTTCTTT
TRBD2 | - | TRBJ2-7 | TRBV5-5 | CASSWAGGAAYEQYF | TGTGCCAGCAGCTGGGCGGGAGGCGCCGCCTACGAGCAGTACTTC
- | - | TRBJ1-5 | TRBV18 | CASSQGKGGNQPQHF | TGTGCCAGCTCGCAGGGTAAGGGGGGCAATCAGCCCCAGCATTTT
TRBD2 | - | TRBJ2-1 | TRBV27 | CASSSRLAGVTYNEQFF | TGTGCCAGCAGCTCAAGACTAGCGGGTGTCACCTACAATGAGCAGTTCTTC
- | - | TRBJ1-1 | TRBV10-3 | CATGFGEADTEAFF | TGTGCCACCGGGTTCGGAGAAGCGGACACTGAAGCTTTCTTT
- | - | TRBJ2-3 | TRBV6-5 | CASTQASNTQYF | TGTGCCAGCACCCAAGCTAGTAATACGCAGTATTTT
TRBD1 | once | TRBJ2-4 | TRBV5-1 | CASSNKGTGMDIQYF | TGCGCCAGCAGCAACAAAGGGACAGGGATGGACATTCAGTACTTC
TRBD1 | - | TRBJ2-7 | TRBV3-1/TRBV3-2 | CASSQATGQGPGEQYF | TGTGCCAGCAGCCAAGCCACGGGACAGGGGCCTGGGGAGCAGTACTTC
TRBD2 | - | TRBJ2-5 | TRBV5-1 | CASSPRPSGGAETQYF | TGCGCCAGCAGCCCAAGGCCTAGCGGGGGGGCAGAGACCCAGTACTTC
- | - | TRBJ1-1 | TRBV5-1 | CASSLAGGNTEAFF | TGCGCCAGCAGCTTGGCCGGGGGTAACACTGAAGCTTTCTTT
TRBD2 | - | TRBJ2-2 | TRBV3-1/TRBV3-2 | CASSRTSGGVNTGELFF | TGTGCCAGCAGCCGGACTAGCGGGGGGGTAAACACCGGGGAGCTGTTTTTT